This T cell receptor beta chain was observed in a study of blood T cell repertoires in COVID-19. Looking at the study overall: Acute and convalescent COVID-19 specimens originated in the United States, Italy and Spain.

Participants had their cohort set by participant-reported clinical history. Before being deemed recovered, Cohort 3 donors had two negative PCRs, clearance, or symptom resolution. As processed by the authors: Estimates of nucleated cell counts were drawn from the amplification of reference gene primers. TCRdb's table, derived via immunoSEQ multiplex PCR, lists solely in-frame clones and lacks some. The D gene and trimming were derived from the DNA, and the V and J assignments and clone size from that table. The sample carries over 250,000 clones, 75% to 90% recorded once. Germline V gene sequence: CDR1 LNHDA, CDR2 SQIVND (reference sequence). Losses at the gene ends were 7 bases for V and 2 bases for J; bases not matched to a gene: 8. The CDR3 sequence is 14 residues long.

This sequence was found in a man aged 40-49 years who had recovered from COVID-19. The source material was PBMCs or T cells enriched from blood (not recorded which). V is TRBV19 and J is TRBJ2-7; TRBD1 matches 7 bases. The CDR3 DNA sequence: TGTGCCAGTAACCCGACAGGGCAAACCTACGAGCAGTACTTC. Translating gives CASNPTGQTYEQYF.